The sequence of this TCR beta chain was determined in a study of vaccination effects on CD4 cells after COVID-19. Study as a whole: The patients, a few convalescent individuals, were sampled early and late after vaccination. General study results and limits: Marked clonal contraction was seen late after vaccination (in both infection- and vaccine-induced clones).

The V end was cut by 6 bases, the J end by 0 bases, with 12 bases between. Germline V CDR1 and CDR2: MNHEY, SVGAGI. The CDR3 is 15 amino acids. As regards this clone: Its antigen is unidentified.

TCRdb's copy holds only in-frame clones and misses some; the assay was immunoSEQ multiplex PCR. The table shows roughly 30,000 clones, with roughly four fifths occurring only once. Upon completion of under eleven days in culture, CD4+ T cells were isolated. The person's infection with SARS-CoV-2, confirmed by PCR, took place between March and December 2020. Each participant was administered two doses of either the BNT162b2 or the mRNA-1273 vaccine. It was on days 3 and 7 that half the medium was replaced with IL-2 medium. The chain joins TRBV6-5 to TRBJ1-5; D ambiguous. The TCR was taken from a human donor who had a prior SARS-CoV-2 infection. The material sequenced was CD4+ T cells from PBMCs cultured without peptide, taken after COVID-19 vaccination. The CDR3 protein is CASRTELSSNQPQHF. In DNA, the CDR3 is TGTGCCAGCAGGACGGAACTTTCTAGCAATCAGCCCCAGCATTTT.